This T cell receptor (beta chain) was identified during a study of cytomegalovirus exposure and HLA in healthy donors. Study-level information: The approximately 130 validation repertoires were reported in a later analysis to have been generated on the same platform as the 666 first-cohort repertoires.

Per germline, CDR1 SGHAT and CDR2 FQNNGV. Germline trimming cut 5 bases from V and 3 bases from J; bases unmatched to any gene: 6. The CDR3 loop spans 14 amino acids. Points on this clone: The antigen remains undetermined.

Generated by immunoSEQ multiplex PCR, the TCRdb table keeps only in-frame clones and is missing some. The sample contains 97,000 or so clones, roughly 87% of which appear only once. Study-wide points: Some TCR beta chains (around 160 of them) were listed as cytomegalovirus-associated.

The V and J genes are TRBV11-2 and TRBJ1-2; 7 nucleotides align to TRBD1. The receptor comes from a man aged 18 to 30 in good health and CMV-seropositive. The source material was PBMCs. The CDR3 loop is CASSVNRGHYGYTF. CDR3 nucleotide sequence: TGTGCCAGCAGCGTAAACAGGGGACACTATGGCTACACCTTC.